The 27 T cell receptor beta chains reported below all come from one sample, sequenced in a study of metastatic and nonmetastatic thyroid tumors. TCRdb reassembled clones from the PCR reads with MiXCR. The sample lists tens of thousands of clones; roughly 3.9% were seen once. There were no patients who had received any treatment before thyroid surgery. The source material was blood. These receptors originate from a female donor with papillary thyroid cancer or a benign thyroid nodule (not recorded which). Some clones in this sample may be carry-over from other donors' samples.

This clone was recorded many times. The chain recombines TRBV10-3 with TRBJ1-1, with unresolved D. Germline V gene sequence: CDR1 ENHRY, CDR2 SYGVKD. V was clipped by 0 bases and J by 0 bases, with 8 bases between them. This CDR3 region has 15 residues. The CDR3 DNA is TGTGCCATCAGTGAGTCGGAGCTATTGAACACTGAAGCTTTCTTT. Translation: CAISESELLNTEAFF.

V gene TRBV30 combines with J gene TRBJ1-5; maybe TRBD1 (5 bases). The CDR3 is 16 residues long. With 0 bases removed from V and 3 bases from J, the gap between germline ends came to 15 bases. Germline V lookup: CDR1 GTSNPN, CDR2 SVGIG (reference sequence). The CDR3 region has the DNA TGTGCCTGGAGTGTAGCGAGGGGCGCGGTCAATCAGCCCCAGCATTTT. Residues: CAWSVARGAVNQPQHF.

This clone was counted between two and nine times. This sequence joins TRBV6-1 and TRBJ2-5, with a tentative D call TRBD2 (5 bases). This CDR3 is 15 amino acids long. Germline V CDR1 and CDR2: MNHNS, SASEGT. V lost 7 bases and J lost 2, with 17 bases in between. CDR3 in DNA: TGTGCCAGCACTAGGATTCGGGGAGCGCAAGAGACCCAGTACTTC. It translates to CASTRIRGAQETQYF.

The sample holds a few counts of this clone. The J gene is TRBJ2-3, the V gene TRBV27; 7 bases agree with TRBD2. V was pared by 8 bases and J by 2 bases, with 19 bases of the junction left unmatched. The CDR3 is made up of 18 amino acids. Germline V gene lookup returns CDR1 MNHEY and CDR2 SMNVEV (reference sequence). The CDR3 here is CASAPCSASGIFTDTQYF. The CDR3 DNA follows: TGTGCCAGCGCCCCCTGTAGCGCTAGCGGTATTTTCACAGATACGCAGTATTTT.

This clone was counted a few times. J is TRBJ2-7 and V is TRBV2; 8 positions match TRBD1. Looked up from germline, CDR1 is SNHLY and CDR2 is FYNNEI. There are 13 residues in the CDR3. J lost 4 bases, V lost 11 bases, and 10 bases had no gene match. The CDR3 here is CAGRLQGEYEQYF. CDR3 bases: TGTGCCGGTCGACTACAGGGGGAATACGAGCAGTACTTC. The complete variable domain, with remaining parts taken from reference TRBV2 and TRBJ2-7, reads EPEVTQTPSHQVTQMGQEVILRCVPISNHLYFYWYRQILGQKVEFLVSFYNNEISEKSEIFDDQFSVERPDGSNFTLKIRSTKLEDSAMYFCAGRLQGEYEQYFGPGTRLTVT.

This clone was detected ten times or more. The same CDR3 is also encoded by other DNA sequences in this sample. This chain links TRBV7-3 with TRBJ2-3, with 13 bases aligning to TRBD2. Germline CDR1 SGHTA, CDR2 FQGTGA. The CDR3 has 18 residues. V lost 2 bases and J lost 1; bases outside the gene matches: 6. As DNA, the CDR3 is TGTGCCAGCAGCTTATGGGGACTAGCGGGACCGGGCACAGATACGCAGTATTTT. Translating gives CASSLWGLAGPGTDTQYF.

This clone was detected only a few times. This chain uses TRBV4-1 with TRBJ2-7; weak D call: TRBD2 (5 bases). Looked up from germline, CDR1 is MGHRA and CDR2 is YSYEKL. This CDR3 is built from 13 residues. Trimming took 2 bases from V and 3 from J, leaving 8 bases between them. In DNA form, the CDR3 reads TGCGCCAGCAGCCAATCAGACTACTACGAGCAGTACTTC. This translates into CASSQSDYYEQYF.

In its sample, this clone was seen many times. CDR3 protein: CASSLNVATNEKLFF. Here the CDR3 DNA reads TGTGCCAGCAGTTTAAACGTTGCAACTAATGAAAAACTGTTTTTT. The chain couples TRBV6-1 to TRBJ1-4; D is unclear. With 5 bases removed from V and 0 bases from J, the gap between germline ends came to 10 bases. Germline V CDR1 and CDR2: MNHNS, SASEGT. This CDR3 has 15 amino acids.

The sample holds a few counts of this clone. The chain is built from TRBV28 and TRBJ1-4; D not resolved. Germline V gene lookup returns CDR1 MDHEN and CDR2 SYDVKM. V shed 3 bases and J shed 4 bases, with 12 bases lying between them. The CDR3 extends over 15 amino acids. CDR3 amino acids: CASSFLEGGNEKLFF. DNA for the CDR3: TGTGCCAGCAGTTTCCTCGAAGGAGGTAATGAAAAACTGTTTTTT. Complete variable domain (other parts from reference TRBV28 and TRBJ1-4): DVKVTQSSRYLVKRTGEKVFLECVQDMDHENMFWYRQDPGLGLRLIYFSYDVKMKEKGDIPEGYSVSREKKERFSLILESASTNQTSMYLCASSFLEGGNEKLFFGSGTQLSVL.

By its share, this clone is medium-sized. This chain connects TRBV27 to TRBJ2-7; 10 positions agree with TRBD1. Per the germline V gene, CDR1 is MNHEY and CDR2 is SMNVEV (reference sequence). The CDR3 contains 15 residues. V lost 2 bases, J lost 2 bases, and 3 bases stayed unmatched. CDR3 residues: CASSLAGTGAYEQYF. The CDR3 DNA reads TGTGCCAGCAGTTTAGCCGGGACAGGGGCCTACGAGCAGTACTTC.

This clone was observed many times. The rearrangement links TRBV9 to TRBJ2-5; 8 bases agree with TRBD1. The CDR3 totals 14 residues. Trimming at V came to 3 bases and at J to 4 bases, leaving 5 bases not matched to a gene. Germline V lookup: CDR1 SGDLS, CDR2 YYNGEE. CDR3 coding DNA: TGTGCCAGCAGCGCCGACAGGGGAGGAGAGACCCAGTACTTC. This codes for CASSADRGGETQYF.

The CDR3 sequence is CSAILGSDYGYTF. The CDR3 nucleotides are TGCAGTGCTATATTAGGGAGTGACTATGGCTACACCTTC. The gene calls are TRBV20-1 and TRBJ1-2; D unresolved. Germline lookup yields CDR1 DFQATT and CDR2 SNEGSKA (reference sequence). The ends were cut back, 4 bases at V and 3 bases at J, with 12 bases in the middle. The CDR3 consists of 13 residues.

This clone was observed a handful of times. V usage is TRBV6-1 and J usage is TRBJ2-3; tentatively, D is TRBD1 or TRBD2 (5 bases each). Germline-derived CDR1 and CDR2 are MNHNS and SASEGT. With 4 bases removed from V and 14 bases from J, the gap between germline ends came to 22 bases. The CDR3 sequence is 14 residues long. CDR3 region: CASSASGAILRPYF. The CDR3 DNA reads as TGTGCCAGCAGTGCTTCCGGGGCCATCCTGCGGCCGTATTTT.

This clone has only a few counts. The chain carries TRBV27 and TRBJ2-1; D is ambiguous. The germline gives CDR1 MNHEY, CDR2 SMNVEV (reference sequence). V shed 2 bases and J shed 5 bases, with 7 bases lying between them. The CDR3 is made up of 13 amino acids. CDR3 sequence (DNA): TGTGCCAGCAGTTTAGGTTCCCACAATGAGCAGTTCTTC. Protein product: CASSLGSHNEQFF.

In its sample, this clone was seen many times. The rearrangement joins TRBV11-1 to TRBJ1-6; possibly TRBD1 for D (6 bases). The V and J ends lost 4 bases and 4 bases respectively, with 8 bases between them. The CDR3 length is 14 residues. Per the germline V gene, CDR1 is SGHAT and CDR2 is FQDESV (reference sequence). CDR3 nucleotide sequence: TGTGCCAGCAGCTATACAGGGTATAATTCACCCCTCCACTTT. It yields the protein CASSYTGYNSPLHF.

This clone has at least ten counts. V gene TRBV12-3 or TRBV12-4 combines with J gene TRBJ1-1, with 7 positions matching TRBD1. With V trimmed by 7 bases and J by 5 bases, 10 bases remained unmatched. CDR3 length: 14 residues. CDR3 nucleotides: TGTGCCAGCACATCAGGGGGGGGAGAGACTGAAGCTTTCTTT. It encodes CASTSGGGETEAFF.

This clone has at least ten counts. The chain recombines TRBV7-9 with TRBJ2-7, with TRBD2 matching 12 bases. The CDR3 has 15 amino acids. Looked up from germline, CDR1 is SEHNR and CDR2 is FQNEAQ (reference sequence). V dropped 5 bases and J dropped 7; count of bases not matched to a gene: 9. The CDR3 is CASSPSGLAGGEQYF. The CDR3 DNA is TGTGCCAGCAGCCCTTCGGGACTAGCGGGTGGGGAGCAGTACTTC.

On this clone: Just one base apart from a much larger clone, this may be a read error. This specimen includes other DNA sequences encoding the same CDR3. The chain combines TRBV24-1 with TRBJ2-4; 8 bases map to TRBD1. Germline CDR1 reads KGHDR; CDR2 reads SFDVKD. The V segment lost 4 bases and the J segment 5 bases; nucleotides outside the gene matches: 9. The CDR3 length is 16 residues. CDR3 region: CATSESGTGWQNIQYF. In nucleotides, the CDR3 is TGTGCCACCAGTGAGTCCGGGACAGGATGGCAAAACATTCAGTACTTC.

This clone was seen ten or more times. The rearrangement joins TRBV20-1 to TRBJ2-3; TRBD2 might be the D (5 bases). The V gene lost 5 bases and the J gene lost 0 bases, with 15 bases spanning the gap. This CDR3 comprises 15 residues. Germline loops: CDR1 DFQATT, CDR2 SNEGSKA (reference sequence). The CDR3 reads CSAGRLSDSTDTQYF. CDR3 coding DNA: TGCAGTGCTGGGCGACTTAGCGATAGCACAGATACGCAGTATTTT.

For this clone: A read error may be the cause here, since a much bigger clone is one base away. This chain links TRBV7-9 with TRBJ1-4, with D maybe TRBD1 (6 bases). CDR1 SEHNR and CDR2 FQNEAQ come from the germline V gene (reference sequence). Trimming pared 4 bases from V and 8 bases from J, leaving 20 bases between. The CDR3 length is 16 residues. The CDR3 region has the DNA TGTGCCAGCAGCTCGTGGCCTCGACAGCAGGGGGAAAAACTGTTTTTT. Its protein product is CASSSWPRQQGEKLFF.

This clone was detected many times. Sequence at one end of the junction differs from germline and may be a read error. V and J are TRBV20-1 and TRBJ2-5, with D perhaps matching TRBD2 (7 bases). Germline CDR1 is DFQATT and CDR2 is SNEGSKA (reference sequence). The CDR3 sequence is 15 residues long. CDR3 loop: CSAIVRGGPKEAQYF. In DNA, the CDR3 is TGCAGTGCAATTGTTAGGGGGGGACCCAAAGAGGCCCAGTACTTC.

This sequence joins TRBV28 and TRBJ1-2, with 11 bases that match TRBD1. CDR3 length: 12 residues. V was pared by 8 bases and J by 8 bases, with 4 bases of the junction left unmatched. From germline, CDR1 is MDHEN and CDR2 SYDVKM. The CDR3: CASGQGASGYTF. In nucleotides, the CDR3 is TGTGCCAGCGGACAGGGGGCGAGCGGCTACACCTTC.

This clone was seen repeatedly, ten times or more. The V gene is TRBV30, the J gene TRBJ2-5; weak D call: TRBD2 (5 bases). CDR1 and CDR2 from the germline V gene are GTSNPN and SVGIG (reference sequence). This CDR3 is 13 amino acids long. Trimming took off 3 bases at V and 2 bases at J, with 10 bases between the two ends. CDR3 sequence: CAWSNGGQETQYF. As DNA, the CDR3 is TGTGCCTGGAGCAATGGCGGGCAAGAGACCCAGTACTTC. Looking up the rest from reference TRBV30 and TRBJ2-5 gives the full variable domain: SQTIHQWPATLVQPVGSPLSLECTVEGTSNPNLYWYRQAAGRGLQLLFYSVGIGQISSEVPQNLSASRPQDRQFILSSKKLLLSDSGFYLCAWSNGGQETQYFGPGTRLLVL.

This clone was counted at least ten times. The rearrangement links TRBV20-1 to TRBJ1-1, with D possibly matching TRBD1 (5 bases). CDR1 is DFQATT, CDR2 SNEGSKA, per germline (reference sequence). The CDR3 length is 16 residues. The V and J ends lost 0 bases and 0 bases respectively, with 14 bases between them. The CDR3 spells CSARDYRTSLNTEAFF. CDR3 nucleotides: TGCAGTGCTAGAGATTACAGGACGAGCTTGAACACTGAAGCTTTCTTT.

This clone was found many times. Relative to the germline gene, one junction end is altered; a read error may explain this. V is TRBV6-4 and J is TRBJ2-1; no reliable D call. CDR3 length equals 14 residues. Germline V gene sequence: CDR1 MRHNA, CDR2 SNTAGT. CDR3 sequence (DNA): TGTGCCAGCGGTGACTCGGGTCAAGGACATGAGCAGTTCTTC. Translating gives CASGDSGQGHEQFF.

This clone was observed at least ten times. CDR3 loop: CASSEHPGRAEQFF. The CDR3 region has the DNA TGTGCCAGCAGTGAACACCCAGGGAGGGCTGAGCAGTTCTTC. This chain joins TRBV2 and TRBJ2-1, with 7 positions matching TRBD2. V dropped 2 bases and J dropped 9; count of bases not matched to a gene: 7. Germline V lookup: CDR1 SNHLY, CDR2 FYNNEI. The length of the CDR3 is 14 residues.

Note on this clone: Possible read error: a much larger clone is one base away. The chain carries TRBV4-1 and TRBJ1-5, with 9 bases fitting TRBD1. From germline, CDR1 is MGHRA and CDR2 YSYEKL. The CDR3 spans 16 residues. CDR3 DNA sequence: TGCGCCAGCAGCCAGGGGACAGGGTCCTTCAATAAGCCCCAGCATTTT. This gives the protein CASSQGTGSFNKPQHF.